This T cell receptor beta chain was identified in a study of tumor and adjacent non-tumor tissue in lung cancer. The table lists this clonotype with a few counts. RNA was extracted from bulk tissue without any cell sorting. Distant lung tissue was collected more than 3 cm away from the tumor edge. This CDR3 spans 16 amino acids. V was trimmed by 1 base and J by 5 bases, leaving 18 bases between them. In germline, CDR1 is DFQATT, CDR2 SNEGSKA (reference sequence). TCRbeta libraries were built with three rounds of nested PCR, modified from ARM-PCR. TCRdb called the multiplex PCR reads again in MiXCR, with one record for every CDR3 protein. The table shows around 100,000 distinct CDR3 sequences, with approximately 60% occurring only once.

The receptor's source is a man aged 25-45 years with non-small cell lung cancer. Sequences were obtained from distant non-tumor lung tissue. V usage is TRBV20-1 and J usage is TRBJ1-5; possible D gene TRBD1, 5 bases. CDR3 amino acids: CSARAWGGGGDQPQHF. In nucleotides, the CDR3 is TGCAGTGCTAGAGCTTGGGGGGGGGGAGGCGATCAGCCCCAGCATTTT.